This TCR beta chain was observed in a study of cytomegalovirus exposure and HLA in healthy donors. Study results and limitations: Sequencing likely caused a cluster of highly shared sequence variants.

As for this clone: Its antigen is unknown. The junction differs from germline at one of its ends, possibly a read error.

CDR1 SGHRS and CDR2 YFSETQ come from the germline V gene. The CDR3 totals 16 residues. 60 Vbeta and 13 Jbeta primers were used in PCR. Sequencing used immunoSEQ multiplex PCR; TCRdb keeps in-frame clones, though not all of them. Among about 85,000 clones, 75% to 90% were seen once, and the ten largest hold roughly 32%. The chain recombines TRBV5-1 with TRBJ2-3; TRBD2 matches 13 bases. The sample was PBMCs. The TCR was taken from a man between 45 and 60 years old in good health and CMV-seropositive. CDR3 loop: CASSPGTSGDTDTRYF. The CDR3 coding sequence is TGCGCCAGCAGCCCCGGGACTAGCGGGGACACAGATACGCGGTATTTT.